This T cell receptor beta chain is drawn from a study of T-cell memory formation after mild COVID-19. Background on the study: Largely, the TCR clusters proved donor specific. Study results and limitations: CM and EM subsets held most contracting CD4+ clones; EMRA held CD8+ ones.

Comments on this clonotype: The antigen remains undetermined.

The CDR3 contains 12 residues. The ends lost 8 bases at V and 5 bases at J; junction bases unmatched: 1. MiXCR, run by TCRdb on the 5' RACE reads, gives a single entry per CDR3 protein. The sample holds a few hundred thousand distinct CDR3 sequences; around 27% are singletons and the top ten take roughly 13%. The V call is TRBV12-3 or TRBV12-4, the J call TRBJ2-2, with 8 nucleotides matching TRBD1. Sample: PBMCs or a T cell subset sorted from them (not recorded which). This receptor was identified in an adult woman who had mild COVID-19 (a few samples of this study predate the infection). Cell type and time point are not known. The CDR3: CASHRGTGELFF. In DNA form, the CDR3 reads TGTGCCAGCCACAGGGGGACCGGGGAGCTGTTTTTT.